The 8 T cell receptor beta chains in this list originate from one sample, sequenced in a study of blood T cell repertoires in COVID-19 (dated by TCRdb to about 2020). Library method: the immunoSEQ multiplex PCR assay. This is the immuneACCESS table as TCRdb keeps it, with only in-frame sequences that have V and J called. A part of the clones is gone; compared with another copy, unresolved V genes explain less than half, and the rest is unexplained. A total of 100,000 or so clones appear in this sample, around 86% of them only once. Around 4% of the sample comes from the top ten. Sequencing was performed on peripheral blood. The receptor set was obtained from a man in his fifties with acute or convalescent COVID-19.

This clone was detected once. CDR3 DNA: TGCGCCAGCAGCTTGACGGGACAGGGAAGCGAGACCCAGTACTTC. Residues: CASSLTGQGSETQYF. This chain links TRBV5-1 with TRBJ2-5; 9 nucleotides align to TRBD1. V was pared by 1 base and J by 5 bases, with 6 bases of the junction left unmatched. CDR1 and CDR2 (germline): SGHRS, YFSETQ. The CDR3 spans 15 residues.

The gene calls are TRBV6-5 and TRBJ1-5; 10 bases fit TRBD1. Germline V gives CDR1 MNHEY, CDR2 SVGAGI. CDR3 length: 15 residues. The trim removed 6 bases at V and 1 base at J, leaving 3 bases unmatched. The CDR3 loop is CASSRTGGSNQPQHF. In nucleotides, the CDR3 is TGTGCCAGCAGCCGGACAGGGGGAAGCAATCAGCCCCAGCATTTT.

The chain uses TRBV30 and TRBJ1-2; the match to TRBD1 covers 9 bases. The CDR3 is 16 amino acids. The V segment lost 2 bases and the J segment 4 bases; nucleotides outside the gene matches: 11. Germline V CDR1 and CDR2: GTSNPN, SVGIG (reference sequence). The CDR3 coding sequence is TGTGCCTGGAGTATGCAGGGACAGGGTTCGGCCTATGGCTACACCTTC. This sequence encodes CAWSMQGQGSAYGYTF. Combining the CDR3 with reference TRBV30 and TRBJ1-2 gives the whole variable domain SQTIHQWPATLVQPVGSPLSLECTVEGTSNPNLYWYRQAAGRGLQLLFYSVGIGQISSEVPQNLSASRPQDRQFILSSKKLLLSDSGFYLCAWSMQGQGSAYGYTFGSGTRLTVV.

J is TRBJ2-1 and V is TRBV30; 9 bases match TRBD1. This CDR3 has 12 amino acids. Germline-derived CDR1 and CDR2 are GTSNPN and SVGIG (reference sequence). Trimming cost V 5 bases and J 9 bases; bases outside gene matches: 5. In DNA, the CDR3 is TGTGCCTGGGAGACAGGGGGTCGTGAGCAGTTCTTC. Translating it yields CAWETGGREQFF.

The chain recombines TRBV5-4 with TRBJ2-2; no definite D call. This CDR3 has 12 amino acids. Germline CDR1 reads SGHNT; CDR2 reads YYREEE (reference sequence). Trimming shortened V by 1 base and J by 6 bases, and 4 bases separated the two germline ends. CDR3 sequence (DNA): TGTGCCAGCAGCTTGCCGGCCGGGGAGCTGTTTTTT. Translated: CASSLPAGELFF. Based on the CDR3 plus reference TRBV5-4 and TRBJ2-2, the full variable domain is ETGVTQSPTHLIKTRGQQVTLRCSSQSGHNTVSWYQQALGQGPQFIFQYYREEENGRGNFPPRFSGLQFPNYSSELNVNALELDDSALYLCASSLPAGELFFGEGSRLTVL.

V and J are TRBV28 and TRBJ2-7; D might be TRBD1 (6 bases). The CDR3 spans 13 residues. Germline-derived CDR1 and CDR2 are MDHEN and SYDVKM. The V and J ends lost 2 bases and 6 bases respectively, with 11 bases between them. The CDR3 DNA reads TGTGCCAGCAGTTTAGGTAACAGGGCCGAGCAGTACTTC. It translates to CASSLGNRAEQYF.

The V gene is TRBV2, the J gene TRBJ2-2; 7 nucleotides align to TRBD2. J was trimmed by 1 base and V by 0 bases; bases with no gene match: 2. This CDR3 region has 16 residues. The germline V gene encodes CDR1 SNHLY and CDR2 FYNNEI. The CDR3 reads CASSEALARNTGELFF. The CDR3 nucleotides are TGTGCCAGCAGTGAAGCACTAGCGAGGAACACCGGGGAGCTGTTTTTT.

V usage is TRBV5-1 and J usage is TRBJ1-6; 7 positions match TRBD1. Germline assignment: CDR1 SGHRS and CDR2 YFSETQ. With V trimmed by 4 bases and J by 8 bases, 12 bases remained unmatched. The length of the CDR3 is 16 residues. CDR3 coding DNA: TGCGCCAGCAGCAGCACCGCCGGGACAGTCGATTCACCCCTCCACTTT. Its protein is CASSSTAGTVDSPLHF.